This T cell receptor beta chain was documented in a study of T cell repertoires in cytomegalovirus infection. Findings and caveats of the study: People with CMV and the relevant HLA were identified by cumulative public TCR beta family frequency.

TCRdb processed the reads anew with MiXCR; each CDR3 protein has one entry. This sample yields 800,000 to 950,000 distinct CDR3 sequences, of which approximately 32% are seen a single time; about an eighth belongs to the top ten. This CDR3 region has 14 residues. The V end was cut by 6 bases, the J end by 2 bases, with 14 bases between. Germline V gene lookup returns CDR1 SEHNR and CDR2 FQNEAQ (reference sequence). About this clonotype itself: Its antigen is not identified.

The source was cultured CD8+ T cells from PBMCs, collected from culture after CMV antigen stimulation. This clonotype was sampled from a human donor in good health (CMV status not recorded). Some clones in this sample may be carry-over from other donors' samples. V and J are TRBV7-9 and TRBJ2-7; perhaps D is TRBD1 or TRBD2 (5 bases each). DNA of the CDR3: TGTGCCAGCAGTCTGTGGGACCAAACCTACGAGCAGTACGTC. The encoded protein is CASSLWDQTYEQYV.